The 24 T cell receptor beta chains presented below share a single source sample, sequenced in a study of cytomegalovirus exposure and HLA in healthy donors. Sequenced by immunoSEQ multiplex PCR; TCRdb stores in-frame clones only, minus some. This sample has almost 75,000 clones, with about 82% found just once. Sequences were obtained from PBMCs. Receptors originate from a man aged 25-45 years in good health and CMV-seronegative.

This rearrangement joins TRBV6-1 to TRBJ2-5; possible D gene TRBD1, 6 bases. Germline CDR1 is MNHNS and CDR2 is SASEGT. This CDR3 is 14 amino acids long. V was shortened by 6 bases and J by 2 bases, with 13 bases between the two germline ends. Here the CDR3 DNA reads TGTGCCAGCAGCATAGGACAGAATCAAGAGACCCAGTACTTC. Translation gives CASSIGQNQETQYF.

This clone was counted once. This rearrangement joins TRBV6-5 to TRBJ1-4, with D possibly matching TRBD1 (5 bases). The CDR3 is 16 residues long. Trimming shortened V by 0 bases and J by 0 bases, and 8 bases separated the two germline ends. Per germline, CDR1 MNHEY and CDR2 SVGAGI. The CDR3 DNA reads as TGTGCCAGCAGTTACTCGACCAGGGCAACTAATGAAAAACTGTTTTTT. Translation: CASSYSTRATNEKLFF.

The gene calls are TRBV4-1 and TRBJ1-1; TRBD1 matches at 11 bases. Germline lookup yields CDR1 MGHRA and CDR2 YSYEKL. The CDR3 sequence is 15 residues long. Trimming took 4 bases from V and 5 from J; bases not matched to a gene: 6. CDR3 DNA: TGCGCCAGCAGCCCTGGACAGGGGGCGCGAACTGAAGCTTTCTTT. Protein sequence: CASSPGQGARTEAFF.

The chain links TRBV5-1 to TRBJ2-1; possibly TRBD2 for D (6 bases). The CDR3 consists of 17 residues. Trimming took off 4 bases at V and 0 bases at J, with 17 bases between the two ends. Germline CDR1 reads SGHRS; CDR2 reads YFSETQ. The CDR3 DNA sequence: TGCGCCAGCAGCACGGCGCGCGGGGTGAGCTCCTACAATGAGCAGTTCTTC. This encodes CASSTARGVSSYNEQFF.

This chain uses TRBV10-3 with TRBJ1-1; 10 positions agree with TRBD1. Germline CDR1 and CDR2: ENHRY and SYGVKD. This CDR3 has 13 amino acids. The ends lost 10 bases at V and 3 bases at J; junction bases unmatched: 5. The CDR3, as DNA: TGTGCCACCACCGGGACAGGGGACACTGAAGCTTTCTTT. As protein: CATTGTGDTEAFF.

CDR3 in DNA: TGTGCCAGCAGCGCACCAACCTGGGGGCGAGTAGCTTTCTTT. Encoded protein: CASSAPTWGRVAFF. The chain combines TRBV11-3 with TRBJ1-1; possibly TRBD1 for D (6 bases). The germline CDR1 and CDR2 sequences are SGHNT and YENEEA. Trimming shortened V by 5 bases and J by 10 bases, and 20 bases separated the two germline ends. The CDR3 is made up of 14 amino acids.

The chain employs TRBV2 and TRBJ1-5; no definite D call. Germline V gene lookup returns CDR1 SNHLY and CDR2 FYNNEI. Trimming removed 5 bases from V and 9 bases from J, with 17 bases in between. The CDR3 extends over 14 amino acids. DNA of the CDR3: TGTGCCAGCAGTACAAGACAAGGTAGTGGGCCCCAGCATTTT. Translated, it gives CASSTRQGSGPQHF.

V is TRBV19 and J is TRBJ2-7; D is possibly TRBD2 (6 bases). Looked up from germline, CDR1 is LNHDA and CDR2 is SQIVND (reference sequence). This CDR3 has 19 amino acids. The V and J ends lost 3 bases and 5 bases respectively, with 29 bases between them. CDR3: CASSITSFTGGGAIDEQYF. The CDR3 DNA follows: TGTGCCAGTAGTATTACTTCTTTCACGGGCGGAGGGGCGATCGACGAGCAGTACTTC.

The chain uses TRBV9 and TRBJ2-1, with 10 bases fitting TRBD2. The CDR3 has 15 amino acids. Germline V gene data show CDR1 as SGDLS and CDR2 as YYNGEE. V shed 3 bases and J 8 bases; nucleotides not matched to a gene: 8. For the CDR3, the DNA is TGTGCCAGCAGCGCAGCGGGGGGGCTTTCCCATGAGCAGTTCTTC. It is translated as CASSAAGGLSHEQFF.

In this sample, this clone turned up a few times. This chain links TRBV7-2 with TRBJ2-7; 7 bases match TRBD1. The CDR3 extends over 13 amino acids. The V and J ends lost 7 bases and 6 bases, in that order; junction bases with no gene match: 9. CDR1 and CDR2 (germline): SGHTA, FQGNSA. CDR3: CASTLTGFGEQYF. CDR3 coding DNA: TGTGCCAGCACCCTGACAGGGTTTGGCGAGCAGTACTTC.

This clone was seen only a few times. In DNA form, the CDR3 reads TGTGCCAGCAGTGAAAGCGGGGGGGCCGATACGCAGTATTTT. Residues: CASSESGGADTQYF. V usage is TRBV6-4 and J usage is TRBJ2-3, with TRBD2 identical over 10 bases. Germline lookup yields CDR1 MRHNA and CDR2 SNTAGT. Trimming at V came to 3 bases and at J to 6 bases, leaving 3 bases not matched to a gene. CDR3 length: 14 amino acids.

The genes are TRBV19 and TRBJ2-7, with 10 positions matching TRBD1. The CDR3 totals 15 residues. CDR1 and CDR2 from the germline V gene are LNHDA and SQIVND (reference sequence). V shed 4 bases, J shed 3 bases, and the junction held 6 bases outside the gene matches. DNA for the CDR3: TGTGCCAGTAGTAGCGGGACAGGGGTTCGCTACGAGCAGTACTTC. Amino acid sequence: CASSSGTGVRYEQYF.

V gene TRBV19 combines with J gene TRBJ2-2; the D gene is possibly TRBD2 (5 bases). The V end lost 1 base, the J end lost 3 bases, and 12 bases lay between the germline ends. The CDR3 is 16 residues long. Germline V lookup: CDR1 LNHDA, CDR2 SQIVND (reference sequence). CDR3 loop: CASSIARGVDTGELFF. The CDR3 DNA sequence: TGTGCCAGTAGTATAGCCCGGGGTGTGGACACCGGGGAGCTGTTTTTT.

The CDR3 DNA reads TGTGCCAGTAGCGATCGACAGGGGGCAACCGGGGAGCTGTTTTTT. This sequence encodes CASSDRQGATGELFF. This rearrangement joins TRBV19 to TRBJ2-2; 10 bases match TRBD1. V was clipped by 6 bases and J by 5 bases; unmatched bases: 6. The CDR3 length is 15 residues. CDR1 LNHDA and CDR2 SQIVND come from the germline V gene (reference sequence).

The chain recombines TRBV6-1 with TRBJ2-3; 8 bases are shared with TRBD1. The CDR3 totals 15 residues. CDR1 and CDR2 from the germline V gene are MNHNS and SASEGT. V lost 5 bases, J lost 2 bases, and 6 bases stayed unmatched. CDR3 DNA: TGTGCCAGCAGTCGGCGACAGGGGATCACAGATACGCAGTATTTT. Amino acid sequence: CASSRRQGITDTQYF.

The CDR3 protein is CASSLEGAGYEQYF. The CDR3 DNA is TGCGCCAGCAGCTTGGAAGGGGCGGGGTACGAGCAGTACTTC. This chain connects TRBV5-1 to TRBJ2-7; a possible D gene is TRBD2 (6 bases). V was shortened by 0 bases and J by 4 bases, with 11 bases between the two germline ends. This CDR3 has 14 amino acids. The germline gives CDR1 SGHRS, CDR2 YFSETQ.

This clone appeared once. The CDR3 region has the DNA TGTGCCAGCAGTTCCGGGACAGGGGGGTCCTACGAGCAGTACTTC. Its protein product is CASSSGTGGSYEQYF. The chain recombines TRBV28 with TRBJ2-7; TRBD1 aligns across 11 bases. Germline V lookup: CDR1 MDHEN, CDR2 SYDVKM. There are 15 residues in the CDR3. J gave up 1 base and V 4 bases, and 3 bases lay outside the gene matches.

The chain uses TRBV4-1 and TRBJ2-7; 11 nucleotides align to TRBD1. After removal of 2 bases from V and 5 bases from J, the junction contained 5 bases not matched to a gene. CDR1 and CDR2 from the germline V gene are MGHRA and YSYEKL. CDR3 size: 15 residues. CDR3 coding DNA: TGCGCCAGCAGCCAACAAGGGACAGGGGGAGACGAGCAGTACTTC. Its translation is CASSQQGTGGDEQYF.

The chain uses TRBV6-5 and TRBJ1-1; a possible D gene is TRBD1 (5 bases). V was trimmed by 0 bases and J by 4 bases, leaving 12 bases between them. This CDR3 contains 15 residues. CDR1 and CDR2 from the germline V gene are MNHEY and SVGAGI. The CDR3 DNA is TGTGCCAGCAGTTACTCGGATAGGGGTGGCACTGAAGCTTTCTTT. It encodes CASSYSDRGGTEAFF.

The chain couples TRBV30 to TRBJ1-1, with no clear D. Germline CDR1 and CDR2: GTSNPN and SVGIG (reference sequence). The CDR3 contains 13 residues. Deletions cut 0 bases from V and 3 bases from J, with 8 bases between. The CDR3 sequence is CAWSVVSHTEAFF. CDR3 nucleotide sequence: TGTGCCTGGAGTGTAGTGAGCCACACTGAAGCTTTCTTT.

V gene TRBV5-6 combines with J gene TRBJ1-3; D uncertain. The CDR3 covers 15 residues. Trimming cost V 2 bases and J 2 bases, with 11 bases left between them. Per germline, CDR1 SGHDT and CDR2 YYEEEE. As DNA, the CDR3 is TGTGCCAGCAGCTTTTTATCGGGAACTGGAAACACCATATATTTT. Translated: CASSFLSGTGNTIYF.

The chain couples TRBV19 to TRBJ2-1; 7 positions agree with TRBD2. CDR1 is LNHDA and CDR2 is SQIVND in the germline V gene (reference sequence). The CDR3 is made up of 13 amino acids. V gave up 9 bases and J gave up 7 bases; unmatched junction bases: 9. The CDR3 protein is CASQGLVGNEQFF. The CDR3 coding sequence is TGTGCCAGCCAAGGACTAGTTGGTAATGAGCAGTTCTTC.

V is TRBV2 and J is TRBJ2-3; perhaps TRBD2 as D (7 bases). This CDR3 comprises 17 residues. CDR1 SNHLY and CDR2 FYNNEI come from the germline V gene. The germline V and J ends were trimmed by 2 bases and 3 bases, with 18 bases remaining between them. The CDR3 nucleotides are TGTGCCAGCAGTGAAAGGGGGGGGCCGGTATCTACAGATACGCAGTATTTT. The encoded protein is CASSERGGPVSTDTQYF.

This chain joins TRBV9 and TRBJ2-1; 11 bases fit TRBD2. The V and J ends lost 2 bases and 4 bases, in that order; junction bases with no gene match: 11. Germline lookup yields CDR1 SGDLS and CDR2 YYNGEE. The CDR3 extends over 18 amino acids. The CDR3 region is CASSVKQSGTSGYNEQFF. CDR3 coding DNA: TGTGCCAGCAGCGTCAAACAATCCGGGACTAGCGGATACAATGAGCAGTTCTTC.